What follows describes a single T cell receptor (beta chain). Its antigen remains unknown. The authors used template switching to add a universal primer site and gave cDNA unique molecular identifiers. TCRdb reprocessed the 5' RACE reads via MiXCR and lists one record per CDR3 protein. The profile shows 640,000 or so distinct CDR3 sequences, 5.5% to 6.5% of them singletons. This entry is derived from a study of identical twins. General study findings and limits: Models, which agreed with sharing between unrelated individuals, nonetheless underestimated the out-of-frame TCR alpha sharing seen in monozygotic twins.

The CDR3 spans 12 residues. Germline V gene data show CDR1 as MNHEY and CDR2 as SMNVEV (reference sequence). Trimming took off 8 bases at V and 2 bases at J, with 10 bases between the two ends. Sequencing used naive T cells sorted from blood. The clonotype was recovered from a man younger than 35 in good health. The chain joins TRBV27 to TRBJ2-7; no clear D. This CDR3 reads CASLEQAYEQYV. CDR3 coding DNA: TGTGCCAGCCTAGAACAAGCCTACGAGCAGTACGTC.